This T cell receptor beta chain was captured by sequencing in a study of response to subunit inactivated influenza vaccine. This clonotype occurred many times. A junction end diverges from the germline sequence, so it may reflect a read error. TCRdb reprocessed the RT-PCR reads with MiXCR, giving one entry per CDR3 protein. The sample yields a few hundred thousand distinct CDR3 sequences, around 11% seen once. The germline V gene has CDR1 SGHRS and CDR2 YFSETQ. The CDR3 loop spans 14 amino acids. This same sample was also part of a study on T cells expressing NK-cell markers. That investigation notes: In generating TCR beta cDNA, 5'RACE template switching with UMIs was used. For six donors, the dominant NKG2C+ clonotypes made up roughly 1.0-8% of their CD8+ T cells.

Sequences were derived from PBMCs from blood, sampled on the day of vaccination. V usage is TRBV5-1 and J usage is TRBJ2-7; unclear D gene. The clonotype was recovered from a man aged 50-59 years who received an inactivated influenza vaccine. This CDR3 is CASSPPGRSYEQYF. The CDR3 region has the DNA TGTGCCAGCTCACCTCCAGGACGGTCCTACGAGCAGTACTTC.